The clone carrying this TCR beta chain was seen only a few times. This CDR3 is 12 amino acids long. The V gene's germline CDR1 is LNHDA and CDR2 SQIVND (reference sequence). Trimming stripped 5 bases from V and 3 bases from J, with 7 bases between. These data originate in a study of blood T cell repertoires in COVID-19. Some clones are missing from TCRdb's copy, which holds only in-frame ones; the method was immunoSEQ multiplex PCR. The sample includes 250,000 to 300,000 clones, 85% to 90% seen only once; the top ten take roughly 5%. V and J are TRBV19 and TRBJ1-2; D is unresolved. The receptor was isolated from a woman aged 35 to 49 who had recovered from COVID-19. The sequenced sample consisted of peripheral blood. The CDR3 loop reads CASSPEDYGYTF. DNA for the CDR3: TGTGCCAGTAGTCCGGAGGACTATGGCTACACCTTC.